This record covers a single T cell receptor beta chain. The V end was cut by 3 bases, the J end by 7 bases, with 20 bases between. The CDR3 contains 15 residues. Germline CDR1 SGHDT, CDR2 YYEEEE. These data come from a study of control samples from healthy donors and cancer patients. Data came from immunoSEQ multiplex PCR; TCRdb stores just in-frame clones and leaves some out. The sample has 400,000 to 450,000 clones; over 75% are singletons. This receptor was identified in a middle-aged man with head and neck cancer. Sequencing was carried out using PBMCs. The chain combines TRBV5-6 with TRBJ2-7; either TRBD1 or TRBD2 may supply D (5 bases each). This CDR3 is CASSSEGRRRWEQYF. In nucleotides, the CDR3 is TGTGCCAGCAGCTCAGAGGGACGGCGCCGGTGGGAGCAGTACTTC.